Each of the 21 T cell receptor beta chains below was sequenced from the same sample in a study of cytomegalovirus exposure and HLA in healthy donors. The PCR made use of 60 Vbeta and 13 Jbeta primers. Some clones are missing from TCRdb's copy, which holds only in-frame ones; the method was immunoSEQ multiplex PCR. The table has 150,000 to 200,000 clones, around 68% seen once. The material sequenced was PBMCs. The receptors shown here come from a woman between 40 and 50 years old in good health and CMV-seropositive.

The J gene is TRBJ2-7, the V gene TRBV28, with 13 bases lining up with TRBD2. Germline CDR1 and CDR2: MDHEN and SYDVKM. V lost 6 bases to trimming and J lost 3 bases; unmatched junction nucleotides: 8. The CDR3 is 16 amino acids. In DNA, the CDR3 is TGTGCCAGCAGCCCAGGACTAGCGGGAGTTGGCTACGAGCAGTACTTC. Protein product: CASSPGLAGVGYEQYF.

The J gene is TRBJ2-7, the V gene TRBV4-3, with TRBD2 matching 14 bases. The CDR3 runs 15 residues. CDR1 is LGHNA and CDR2 is YSLEER in the germline V gene. The V gene end was trimmed by 4 bases and the J gene end by 4 bases; junction bases not matched to a gene: 3. This chain's CDR3 is CASSLGLAGGYEQYF. CDR3 DNA sequence: TGCGCCAGCAGCCTCGGACTAGCGGGGGGATACGAGCAGTACTTC.

This chain joins TRBV9 and TRBJ1-2; no clear D gene. The CDR3 covers 15 residues. V lost 0 bases, J lost 2 bases, and 11 bases lay in between. Germline V lookup: CDR1 SGDLS, CDR2 YYNGEE. The CDR3 loop reads CASSVGADQNYGYTF. The CDR3 DNA sequence: TGTGCCAGCAGCGTAGGGGCAGACCAGAACTATGGCTACACCTTC.

V usage is TRBV6-4 and J usage is TRBJ2-7; D unresolved. Trimming stripped 5 bases from V and 0 bases from J, with 8 bases between. The germline CDR1 and CDR2 sequences are MRHNA and SNTAGT. The length of the CDR3 is 13 residues. The CDR3 region is CASSKSISYEQYF. Written as DNA, the CDR3 is TGTGCCAGCAGTAAGAGTATCTCCTACGAGCAGTACTTC.

There are a few counts of this clone. The V gene is TRBV7-9, the J gene TRBJ2-5, with 11 bases aligning to TRBD2. Germline trimming cut 5 bases from V and 1 base from J; bases unmatched to any gene: 6. CDR1 and CDR2 from the germline V gene are SEHNR and FQNEAQ (reference sequence). The CDR3 is made up of 16 amino acids. DNA for the CDR3: TGTGCCAGCAGCCTTAGCGGGGGGGCCATCCAAGAGACCCAGTACTTC. Translated: CASSLSGGAIQETQYF. Complete variable domain (other parts from reference TRBV7-9 and TRBJ2-5): DTGVSQNPRHKITKRGQNVTFRCDPISEHNRLYWYRQTLGQGPEFLTYFQNEAQLEKSRLLSDRFSAERPKGSFSTLEIQRTEQGDSAMYLCASSLSGGAIQETQYFGPGTRLLVL.

The V gene is TRBV6-5, the J gene TRBJ1-5, with 7 bases identical to TRBD1. The V and J ends lost 2 bases and 7 bases, in that order; junction bases with no gene match: 5. There are 14 residues in the CDR3. Germline CDR1 reads MNHEY; CDR2 reads SVGAGI. Here the CDR3 DNA reads TGTGCCAGCAGTTACGACAGGGAGAACCAGCCCCAGCATTTT. Its translation: CASSYDRENQPQHF.

The chain uses TRBV19 and TRBJ1-5; D is undetermined. Between the trimmed V and J ends, which lost 8 bases and 0 bases, there was a span of 11 bases. Germline V gene lookup returns CDR1 LNHDA and CDR2 SQIVND (reference sequence). CDR3 size: 14 residues. CDR3: CASELGHSNQPQHF. CDR3 bases: TGTGCCAGTGAACTGGGCCATAGCAATCAGCCCCAGCATTTT.

J is TRBJ2-5 and V is TRBV7-2; possible D gene TRBD1, 6 bases. With 3 bases removed from V and 5 bases from J, the gap between germline ends came to 19 bases. Per the germline V gene, CDR1 is SGHTA and CDR2 is FQGNSA. The CDR3 runs 16 residues. The CDR3 coding sequence is TGTGCCAGCAGCTTTATCAGAGGTCAGGGGAGCGAGACCCAGTACTTC. Protein: CASSFIRGQGSETQYF.

This clone was detected a few times. The rearrangement joins TRBV5-8 to TRBJ1-5; tentative D call: TRBD1 (6 bases). CDR1 is SGHTS, CDR2 YDEGEE, per germline. V shed 1 base and J shed 3 bases, with 14 bases lying between them. The CDR3 extends over 16 amino acids. The CDR3 DNA reads TGTGCCAGCAGCTTGAAGGACAGAGCCTACAATCAGCCCCAGCATTTT. As protein: CASSLKDRAYNQPQHF. Complete variable domain (other parts from reference TRBV5-8 and TRBJ1-5): EAGVTQSPTHLIKTRGQQATLRCSPISGHTSVYWYQQALGLGLQFLLWYDEGEERNRGNFPPRFSGRQFPNYSSELNVNALELEDSALYLCASSLKDRAYNQPQHFGDGTRLSIL.

V gene TRBV28 combines with J gene TRBJ1-2, with D possibly matching TRBD1 (6 bases). Germline CDR1 MDHEN, CDR2 SYDVKM. The CDR3 totals 14 residues. V shed 3 bases and J shed 4 bases, with 12 bases lying between them. CDR3: CASSFGGAGYGYTF. CDR3 coding DNA: TGTGCCAGCAGTTTTGGGGGGGCGGGCTATGGCTACACCTTC.

The chain recombines TRBV7-9 with TRBJ2-3; D might be TRBD2 (5 bases). The CDR3 is 13 residues long. Germline CDR1 is SEHNR and CDR2 is FQNEAQ (reference sequence). Between the trimmed V and J ends, which lost 8 bases and 5 bases, there was a span of 14 bases. The CDR3 nucleotides are TGTGCCAGCGCGAGAGTACTAGGAGATACGCAGTATTTT. As protein: CASARVLGDTQYF.

CDR3 DNA sequence: TGTGCCAGTAGTATGGGACAGGGGAATGAAAAACTGTTTTTT. It encodes CASSMGQGNEKLFF. V and J are TRBV19 and TRBJ1-4; TRBD1 matches 10 bases. The CDR3 totals 14 residues. CDR1 is LNHDA and CDR2 is SQIVND in the germline V gene (reference sequence). V trimming: 3 bases; J trimming: 5 bases; junction bases outside the gene matches: 0.

The chain is built from TRBV9 and TRBJ2-2, with D perhaps matching TRBD2 (5 bases). Between the trimmed V and J ends, which lost 0 bases and 6 bases, there was a span of 12 bases. Looked up from germline, CDR1 is SGDLS and CDR2 is YYNGEE. The CDR3 runs 15 residues. The CDR3 loop reads CASSVGSVGAGELFF. The CDR3 nucleotides read TGTGCCAGCAGCGTAGGGTCGGTGGGAGCCGGGGAGCTGTTTTTT.

CDR3 protein: CATSRQAGGNTDTQYF. The CDR3 nucleotides are TGTGCCACCAGCAGACAAGCGGGAGGGAACACAGATACGCAGTATTTT. This chain connects TRBV15 to TRBJ2-3; TRBD2 matches at 10 bases. J was trimmed by 2 bases and V by 2 bases; bases with no gene match: 4. The CDR3 is made up of 16 amino acids. From germline, CDR1 is LNHNV and CDR2 YYDKDF (reference sequence).

A remark on this clone: At one end the junction does not follow the germline gene, possibly because of a read error. The genes are TRBV27 and TRBJ1-5; D might be TRBD1 (6 bases). CDR1 MNHEY and CDR2 SMNVEV come from the germline V gene (reference sequence). The CDR3 loop spans 14 amino acids. In DNA form, the CDR3 reads TGTGCCAGCAGTCGATACAGGGTAGGCCAGCCCCAGAATTTT. This sequence encodes CASSRYRVGQPQNF.

CDR3 in amino acids: CATGGAAANEKLFF. As DNA, the CDR3 is TGTGCCACCGGGGGGGCAGCCGCAAATGAAAAACTGTTTTTT. The chain joins TRBV2 to TRBJ1-4; tentatively, D is TRBD1 (6 bases). The CDR3 extends over 14 amino acids. Trimming removed 10 bases from V and 5 bases from J, with 17 bases in between. Germline assignment: CDR1 SNHLY and CDR2 FYNNEI. The whole variable domain, remainder taken from reference TRBV2 and TRBJ1-4, is EPEVTQTPSHQVTQMGQEVILRCVPISNHLYFYWYRQILGQKVEFLVSFYNNEISEKSEIFDDQFSVERPDGSNFTLKIRSTKLEDSAMYFCATGGAAANEKLFFGSGTQLSVL.

The chain carries TRBV4-3 and TRBJ2-7, with D unclear. The CDR3 is 18 amino acids. Germline loops: CDR1 LGHNA, CDR2 YSLEER. V lost 0 bases to trimming and J lost 6 bases, with 24 bases between them. CDR3 loop: CASSQDRPPVRSYVEQYF. The CDR3 nucleotides are TGCGCCAGCAGCCAAGATCGCCCCCCGGTCAGGTCCTATGTCGAGCAGTACTTC.

This clone has a handful of counts. This chain joins TRBV2 and TRBJ1-2; D is undetermined. The V gene lost 3 bases and the J gene lost 0 bases, with 8 bases spanning the gap. Germline V gene lookup returns CDR1 SNHLY and CDR2 FYNNEI. The length of the CDR3 is 14 residues. CDR3 protein: CASSEGKANYGYTF. The CDR3 nucleotides are TGTGCCAGCAGTGAGGGCAAAGCTAACTATGGCTACACCTTC.

This sequence joins TRBV6-5 and TRBJ1-3; TRBD1 agrees at 7 bases. This CDR3 region has 14 residues. Germline loops: CDR1 MNHEY, CDR2 SVGAGI. The V segment lost 5 bases and the J segment 4 bases; nucleotides outside the gene matches: 5. The CDR3 loop reads CASSTGTDGNTIYF. The CDR3 bases are TGTGCCAGCAGTACCGGGACAGACGGAAACACCATATATTTT.

This clone occurred once. V usage is TRBV5-4 and J usage is TRBJ2-3; TRBD1 matches at 12 bases. The CDR3 extends over 15 amino acids. Germline CDR1 and CDR2: SGHNT and YYREEE (reference sequence). V lost 2 bases and J lost 4; bases outside the gene matches: 2. The CDR3: CASSLGTGGPDTQYF. In DNA form, the CDR3 reads TGTGCCAGCAGCTTAGGGACAGGGGGCCCAGATACGCAGTATTTT.

This clone has only one observation. The chain employs TRBV18 and TRBJ2-2; no firm D call. V was shortened by 2 bases and J by 7 bases, with 8 bases between the two germline ends. Germline V gene sequence: CDR1 KGHSH, CDR2 LQKENI. This CDR3 contains 13 residues. CDR3 sequence reads: CASSPSENGELFF. DNA of the CDR3: TGTGCCAGCTCACCAAGTGAGAACGGGGAGCTGTTTTTT.